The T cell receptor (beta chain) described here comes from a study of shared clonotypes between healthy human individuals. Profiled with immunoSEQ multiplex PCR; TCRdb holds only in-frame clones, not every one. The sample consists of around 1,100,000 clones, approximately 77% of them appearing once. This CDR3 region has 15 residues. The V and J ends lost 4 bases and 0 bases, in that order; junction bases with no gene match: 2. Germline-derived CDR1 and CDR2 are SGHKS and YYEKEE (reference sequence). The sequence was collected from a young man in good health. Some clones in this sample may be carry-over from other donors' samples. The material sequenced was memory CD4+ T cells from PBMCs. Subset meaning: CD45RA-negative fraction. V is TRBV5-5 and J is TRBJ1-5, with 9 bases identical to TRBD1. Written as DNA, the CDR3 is TGTGCCAGCAGCCGGACAGGGGATAGCAATCAGCCCCAGCATTTT. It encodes CASSRTGDSNQPQHF. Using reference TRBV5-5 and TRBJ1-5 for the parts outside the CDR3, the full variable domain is DAGVTQSPTHLIKTRGQQVTLRCSPISGHKSVSWYQQVLGQGPQFIFQYYEKEERGRGNFPDRFSARQFPNYSSELNVNALLLGDSALYLCASSRTGDSNQPQHFGDGTRLSIL.